One and the same sample provided the 2 T cell receptor beta chains below, sequenced in a study of blood T cell repertoires in COVID-19. Only in-frame clones appear in the TCRdb table, and some are missing; sequencing was by immunoSEQ multiplex PCR. Counted here are under 250,000 clones, approximately 83% occurring once; the ten biggest clones make up under 5%. The sample comprised peripheral blood. The receptors come from a man over 45 with active or convalescent COVID-19.

J is TRBJ1-1 and V is TRBV6-2 or TRBV6-3; perhaps TRBD1 as D (6 bases). The germline V and J ends were trimmed by 0 bases and 2 bases, with 13 bases remaining between them. This CDR3 is built from 16 residues. CDR1 and CDR2 from the germline V gene are MNHEY and SVGEGT. CDR3: CASSYSLGAVNTEAFF. In nucleotides, the CDR3 is TGTGCCAGCAGTTACTCCTTGGGGGCAGTCAACACTGAAGCTTTCTTT.

CDR3 protein: CASSWTGGGTEAFF. Written as DNA, the CDR3 is TGTGCCAGCAGCTGGACAGGGGGCGGAACTGAAGCTTTCTTT. This sequence joins TRBV7-9 and TRBJ1-1; TRBD1 matches at 11 bases. CDR1 is SEHNR, CDR2 FQNEAQ, per germline (reference sequence). This CDR3 has 14 amino acids. Unmatched junction bases numbered 3, after V lost 4 bases and J lost 5 bases.